These T cell receptor beta chains were read from a single sample in a study of blood T cell repertoires in COVID-19. The assay was immunoSEQ multiplex PCR, and TCRdb's table has in-frame clones only and misses some. The sample includes around 130,000 clones, over 75% of them seen just once. Sample: peripheral blood. These receptors originate from a man aged 35-49 years with active or convalescent COVID-19. CDR3s include the opening cysteine and the closing phenylalanine or tryptophan. D genes are given only for firm matches. Only part of the rows carry a size: once, few, many, or a class if the clone is expanded.

TRBV2	TRBJ2-5	TRBD2	-	CASSEASGGTQYF	TGTGCCAGCAGCGAAGCTAGCGGGGGCACCCAGTACTTC
TRBV5-1	TRBJ1-4	-	-	CASSLSSREKLFF	TGCGCCAGCAGCTTGAGTTCGAGGGAAAAACTGTTTTTT
TRBV2	TRBJ2-1	-	-	CATTRGSSYNEQFF	TGTGCCACCACAAGGGGCAGCTCCTACAATGAGCAGTTCTTC
TRBV4-2	TRBJ2-3	-	-	CASSQDLASSTDTQYF	TGTGCCAGCAGCCAAGATCTGGCCTCTAGCACAGATACGCAGTATTTT
TRBV6-5	TRBJ1-1	-	-	CASRPRNTEAFF	TGTGCCAGCAGGCCCAGGAACACTGAAGCTTTCTTT
TRBV15	TRBJ2-7	-	-	CATSRNRVSDEQYF	TGTGCCACCAGCAGAAACAGGGTGTCGGACGAGCAGTACTTC
TRBV19	TRBJ1-1	-	-	CASSPWAGSIGMNTEAFF	TGTGCCAGTAGTCCTTGGGCAGGGTCAATTGGGATGAACACTGAAGCTTTCTTT
TRBV5-4	TRBJ1-1	-	few	CASYQGIEAFF	TGTGCCAGCTACCAGGGTATTGAAGCTTTCTTT
TRBV11-1	TRBJ2-1	-	-	CASSLTGRDSEQFF	TGTGCCAGCAGCTTGACAGGCCGGGATAGTGAGCAGTTCTTC
TRBV25-1	TRBJ1-2	-	-	CASSESQAAYGYTF	TGTGCCAGCAGTGAATCTCAGGCCGCCTATGGCTACACCTTC
TRBV10-2	TRBJ1-4	-	-	CASSEYRAEKLFF	TGCGCCAGCAGTGAGTACAGGGCTGAAAAACTGTTTTTT
TRBV10-3	TRBJ1-2	TRBD1	-	CATEKNRDRASGYTF	TGTGCCACCGAGAAGAACCGGGACAGGGCGAGTGGCTACACCTTC
TRBV10-1	TRBJ1-3	TRBD1	-	CASSEGTAGNTIYF	TGCGCCAGCAGTGAAGGGACAGCTGGAAACACCATATATTTT
TRBV19	TRBJ2-5	TRBD2	-	CASNPSGGARETQYF	TGTGCCAGTAACCCCAGCGGGGGGGCTAGGGAGACCCAGTACTTC